A selection of T cell receptor beta chains follows, all from one sample in a study of blood T cell repertoires in COVID-19. Sequencing was performed with immunoSEQ multiplex PCR; in TCRdb, only in-frame clones are kept and a portion is missing. The sample holds about 91,000 clones, about 88% seen once. Source material: peripheral blood. These receptors originate from a woman of 80 years or more with active COVID-19. The CDR3 runs from the conserved cysteine through the conserved F or W. Not every row has a clone size; where given, it reads once, few, many or a size class.

abundance: few; v_gene: TRBV5-8; j_gene: TRBJ1-2; CDR3aa: CASSFGSYGYTF
abundance: once; v_gene: TRBV24-1; j_gene: TRBJ2-1; CDR3aa: CATSDARLAGVYNEQFF
abundance: NA; v_gene: TRBV3-1/TRBV3-2; j_gene: TRBJ2-5; CDR3aa: CASSHPTRGTQYF
abundance: NA; v_gene: TRBV3-1/TRBV3-2; j_gene: TRBJ2-5; CDR3aa: CASSQNAYQETQYF
abundance: NA; v_gene: TRBV5-6; j_gene: TRBJ1-4; CDR3aa: CASSFRGKLFF
abundance: NA; v_gene: TRBV18; j_gene: TRBJ2-1; CDR3aa: CASSQSGGSYNEQFF
abundance: NA; v_gene: TRBV13; j_gene: TRBJ1-3; CDR3aa: CASSLGRGFGNTIYF
abundance: NA; v_gene: TRBV6-5; j_gene: TRBJ1-2; CDR3aa: CASSRSRGRVYGYTF
abundance: NA; v_gene: TRBV6-5; j_gene: TRBJ2-5; CDR3aa: CASSREREAEETQYF
abundance: NA; v_gene: TRBV9; j_gene: TRBJ1-1; CDR3aa: CASSPRTGGSGTEAFF
abundance: NA; v_gene: TRBV7-3; j_gene: TRBJ2-2; CDR3aa: CASSPRQGGTGELFF
abundance: NA; v_gene: TRBV5-4; j_gene: TRBJ1-2; CDR3aa: CASSLGAGRYGYTF
abundance: NA; v_gene: TRBV6-4; j_gene: TRBJ2-7; CDR3aa: CASSVTPGFEQYF
abundance: NA; v_gene: TRBV6-5; j_gene: TRBJ2-1; CDR3aa: CASSGQVYNEQFF
abundance: NA; v_gene: TRBV7-2; j_gene: TRBJ2-7; CDR3aa: CASGDRVAGNEQYF
abundance: NA; v_gene: TRBV4-3; j_gene: TRBJ2-7; CDR3aa: CASSQTLGDRRDEQYF
abundance: NA; v_gene: TRBV27; j_gene: TRBJ2-3; CDR3aa: CASSLTGGSYTQYF
abundance: NA; v_gene: TRBV3-1/TRBV3-2; j_gene: TRBJ2-1; CDR3aa: CASSLPLSGVYNEQFF
abundance: NA; v_gene: TRBV11-3; j_gene: TRBJ1-1; CDR3aa: CASSLRAQSPEAFF
abundance: NA; v_gene: TRBV27; j_gene: TRBJ2-3; CDR3aa: CASSPPRGADTQYF
abundance: NA; v_gene: TRBV7-8; j_gene: TRBJ2-3; CDR3aa: CASSFLAGGLTDTQYF
abundance: NA; v_gene: TRBV6-5; j_gene: TRBJ1-4; CDR3aa: CASSYSVGSNEKLFF
abundance: NA; v_gene: TRBV18; j_gene: TRBJ2-7; CDR3aa: CASSQPGQSSYEQYF
abundance: NA; v_gene: TRBV7-8; j_gene: TRBJ2-5; CDR3aa: CASIPLGGETQYF
abundance: NA; v_gene: TRBV7-3; j_gene: TRBJ2-5; CDR3aa: CASSSERGMGETQYF
abundance: NA; v_gene: TRBV24-1; j_gene: TRBJ2-4; CDR3aa: CATSDGTGVAKNIQYF
abundance: NA; v_gene: TRBV7-2; j_gene: TRBJ2-7; CDR3aa: CASSFDRGTHYEQYF
abundance: NA; v_gene: TRBV2; j_gene: TRBJ1-1; CDR3aa: CASKWGGGRDTEAFF
abundance: few; v_gene: TRBV25-1; j_gene: TRBJ2-7; CDR3aa: CASSQSGSFPEQYF
abundance: NA; v_gene: TRBV11-3; j_gene: TRBJ2-3; CDR3aa: CASSTGVSTDTQYF
abundance: NA; v_gene: TRBV5-1; j_gene: TRBJ1-4; CDR3aa: CASSLGSTNEKLFF
abundance: once; v_gene: TRBV2; j_gene: TRBJ2-7; CDR3aa: CASSLRLAGLYEQYF
abundance: NA; v_gene: TRBV7-9; j_gene: TRBJ2-1; CDR3aa: CASSLAWESGEQFF
abundance: once; v_gene: TRBV20-1; j_gene: TRBJ2-1; CDR3aa: CSASDSGYSYNEQFF
abundance: NA; v_gene: TRBV11-2; j_gene: TRBJ2-1; CDR3aa: CASSLDFEQFF
abundance: NA; v_gene: TRBV5-1; j_gene: TRBJ2-1; CDR3aa: CASSGGSEPYNEQFF
abundance: NA; v_gene: TRBV27; j_gene: TRBJ2-7; CDR3aa: CASSPQGQSYEQYF
abundance: NA; v_gene: TRBV4-1; j_gene: TRBJ2-1; CDR3aa: CASSQDRNAGGPDNEQFF
abundance: NA; v_gene: TRBV5-1; j_gene: TRBJ2-1; CDR3aa: CASSLELAGNNEQFF
abundance: NA; v_gene: TRBV6-5; j_gene: TRBJ2-3; CDR3aa: CASSYSWTGQDTQYF
abundance: NA; v_gene: TRBV25-1; j_gene: TRBJ2-1; CDR3aa: CASSDSRTSGSYNEQFF
abundance: NA; v_gene: TRBV18; j_gene: TRBJ2-5; CDR3aa: CASSPRETQYF
abundance: NA; v_gene: TRBV7-9; j_gene: TRBJ2-1; CDR3aa: CATAEGYNEQFF
abundance: medium-sized; v_gene: TRBV7-8; j_gene: TRBJ1-2; CDR3aa: CASSVGQAYGYTF
abundance: once; v_gene: TRBV27; j_gene: TRBJ2-7; CDR3aa: CASSSPPSYEQYF
abundance: NA; v_gene: TRBV18; j_gene: TRBJ2-2; CDR3aa: CASSPSWTGELFF
abundance: NA; v_gene: TRBV12-3/TRBV12-4; j_gene: TRBJ2-7; CDR3aa: CASSFVSSYEQYF
abundance: NA; v_gene: TRBV21-1; j_gene: TRBJ1-1; CDR3aa: CASRGYTEAFF
abundance: NA; v_gene: TRBV5-6; j_gene: TRBJ2-3; CDR3aa: CASSLLAGSTDTQYF
abundance: NA; v_gene: TRBV7-2; j_gene: TRBJ2-3; CDR3aa: CASSPQADTQYF
abundance: NA; v_gene: TRBV29-1; j_gene: TRBJ1-2; CDR3aa: CSVAAAGHYGYTF
abundance: NA; v_gene: TRBV3-1/TRBV3-2; j_gene: TRBJ2-2; CDR3aa: CASSQEAGHGELFF
abundance: NA; v_gene: TRBV3-1/TRBV3-2; j_gene: TRBJ2-7; CDR3aa: CASSQDGQGSYEQYF
abundance: NA; v_gene: TRBV7-2; j_gene: TRBJ2-3; CDR3aa: CASSLGLAVDTQYF
abundance: NA; v_gene: TRBV28; j_gene: TRBJ2-7; CDR3aa: CASRPRDRGAYEQYF